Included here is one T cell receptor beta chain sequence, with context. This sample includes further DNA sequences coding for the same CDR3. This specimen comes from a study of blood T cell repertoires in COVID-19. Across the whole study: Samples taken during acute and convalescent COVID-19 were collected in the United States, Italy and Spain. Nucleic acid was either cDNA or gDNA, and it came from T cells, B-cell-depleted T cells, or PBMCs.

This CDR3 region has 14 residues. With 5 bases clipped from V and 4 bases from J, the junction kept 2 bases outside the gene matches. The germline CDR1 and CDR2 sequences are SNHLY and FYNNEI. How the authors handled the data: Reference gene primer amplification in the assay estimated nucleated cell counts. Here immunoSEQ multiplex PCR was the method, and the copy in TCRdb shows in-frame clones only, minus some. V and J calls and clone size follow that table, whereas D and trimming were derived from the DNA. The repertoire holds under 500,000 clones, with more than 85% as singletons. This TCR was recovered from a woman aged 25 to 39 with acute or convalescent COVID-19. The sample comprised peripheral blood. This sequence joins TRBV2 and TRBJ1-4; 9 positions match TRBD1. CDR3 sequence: CASSRQGVNEKLFF. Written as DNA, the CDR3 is TGTGCCAGCAGTCGACAGGGGGTTAATGAAAAACTGTTTTTT. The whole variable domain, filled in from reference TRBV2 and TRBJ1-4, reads EPEVTQTPSHQVTQMGQEVILRCVPISNHLYFYWYRQILGQKVEFLVSFYNNEISEKSEIFDDQFSVERPDGSNFTLKIRSTKLEDSAMYFCASSRQGVNEKLFFGSGTQLSVL.